This paragraph covers one TCR beta chain sequence. This specimen comes from a study of blood T cell repertoires in COVID-19. Background on the study: In each case, the material was cDNA or gDNA derived from T cells, B-cell-depleted T cells, or PBMCs.

Deletions cut 6 bases from V and 4 bases from J, with 13 bases between. Germline V CDR1 and CDR2: LNHDA, SQIVND (reference sequence). The CDR3 covers 14 residues. As handled by the study authors: Nucleated cell counts were estimated from reference gene primer amplification. Generated by immunoSEQ multiplex PCR, the TCRdb table keeps only in-frame clones and is missing some. V, J and clone size were drawn from that table, and D and trimming were deduced from the DNA. The sample has 650,000 to 800,000 clones, 90% seen once. This receptor was identified in a woman aged 18-29 years with acute or convalescent COVID-19. The chain recombines TRBV19 with TRBJ1-5, with D perhaps matching TRBD1 (5 bases). The specimen sequenced was peripheral blood. The CDR3 sequence is CASSPGLPNQPQHF. The CDR3 DNA is TGTGCCAGTAGCCCGGGACTCCCAAATCAGCCCCAGCATTTT.